These 7 T cell receptor beta chains originate from one sample sequenced in a study of shared clonotypes between healthy human individuals. Method: immunoSEQ multiplex PCR; TCRdb's copy keeps in-frame clones and lacks some. The sample has around 1.6 million clones; around 98% are singletons. The sequenced material came from naive CD4+ T cells sorted from blood. Stated subset: CD45RA+ positively selected. The source of these receptors is a man aged 25-45 years in good health.

This clone has just one count. This chain connects TRBV7-6 to TRBJ2-7; D possibly corresponds to TRBD1 (5 bases). Germline values: CDR1 SGHVS, CDR2 FNYEAQ. Trimming pared 1 base from V and 2 bases from J, leaving 6 bases between. The length of the CDR3 is 13 residues. Here the CDR3 reads CASSLGRAYEQYF. CDR3 DNA sequence: TGTGCCAGCAGCTTAGGCAGGGCCTACGAGCAGTACTTC. Full variable domain (missing parts from reference TRBV7-6 and TRBJ2-7): GAGVSQSPRYKVTKRGQDVALRCDPISGHVSLYWYRQALGQGPEFLTYFNYEAQQDKSGLPNDRFSAERPEGSISTLTIQRTEQRDSAMYRCASSLGRAYEQYFGPGTRLTVT.

CDR3 amino acids: CASSKAGDGYTF. The CDR3 nucleotides are TGTGCCAGCAGCAAGGCGGGGGACGGCTACACCTTC. V usage is TRBV7-9 and J usage is TRBJ1-2, with D perhaps matching TRBD1 (5 bases). With 5 bases removed from V and 8 bases from J, the gap between germline ends came to 12 bases. This CDR3 has 12 amino acids. Germline V gene lookup returns CDR1 SEHNR and CDR2 FQNEAQ (reference sequence). Using reference TRBV7-9 and TRBJ1-2 for the parts outside the CDR3, the full variable domain is DTGVSQNPRHKITKRGQNVTFRCDPISEHNRLYWYRQTLGQGPEFLTYFQNEAQLEKSRLLSDRFSAERPKGSFSTLEIQRTEQGDSAMYLCASSKAGDGYTFGSGTRLTVV.

The CDR3 sequence is CSVYGYRAGEQYF. CDR3 coding DNA: TGCAGCGTCTATGGATACAGGGCGGGCGAGCAGTACTTC. The rearrangement uses TRBV29-1 and TRBJ2-7; D is perhaps TRBD1 (6 bases). The CDR3 runs to 13 residues. Trimming cost V 6 bases and J 6 bases, with 18 bases left between them. CDR1 SQVTM and CDR2 ANQGSEA come from the germline V gene.

The chain carries TRBV19 and TRBJ1-3, with D perhaps TRBD1 (6 bases). Looked up from germline, CDR1 is LNHDA and CDR2 is SQIVND (reference sequence). This CDR3 has 15 amino acids. Trimming pared 4 bases from V and 7 bases from J, leaving 17 bases between. The DNA for the CDR3 is TGTGCCAGTAGTACGCCCACAGGGAGGGCCAACACCATATATTTT. The encoded protein is CASSTPTGRANTIYF.

With regard to this clone: This CDR3 is also generated by other DNA sequences in the sample. The V call is TRBV5-1, the J call TRBJ2-7; TRBD2 is a possible D gene (6 bases). This CDR3 has 16 amino acids. Germline V gives CDR1 SGHRS, CDR2 YFSETQ. Trimming removed 4 bases at V and 0 bases at J, with 17 bases between. The CDR3 sequence is CASSRGSGTSSYEQYF. The CDR3 region has the DNA TGCGCCAGCAGCCGGGGGAGCGGAACGAGCTCCTACGAGCAGTACTTC.

This clone occurred once. This chain links TRBV29-1 with TRBJ1-2, with 7 nucleotides matching TRBD1. The CDR3 length is 14 residues. Germline V lookup: CDR1 SQVTM, CDR2 ANQGSEA. V gave up 7 bases and J gave up 3 bases; unmatched junction bases: 11. As DNA, the CDR3 is TGCAGCGCGAAACGGGACAGTACATACTATGGCTACACCTTC. Its protein product is CSAKRDSTYYGYTF.

This chain links TRBV10-1 with TRBJ2-1; 9 bases map to TRBD2. CDR1 is WNHNN and CDR2 is SYGVQD in the germline V gene (reference sequence). J lost 0 bases, V lost 0 bases, and 6 bases had no gene match. The CDR3 has 18 amino acids. The CDR3: CASSESPSGVSSYNEQFF. The DNA for the CDR3 is TGCGCCAGCAGTGAGTCCCCTAGCGGGGTAAGCTCCTACAATGAGCAGTTCTTC.